This T cell receptor beta chain came from a study of cytomegalovirus exposure and HLA in healthy donors. Regarding the study as a whole: Among donors in an Asian-associated ancestry cluster, a later analysis reportedly found fewer N-insertions than the approximately 700-donor mean.

It was with 60 Vbeta and 13 Jbeta primers that the PCR ran. The table came from immunoSEQ multiplex PCR; TCRdb's copy has only in-frame clones and leaves some out. The profile shows roughly 150,000 clones, 70% to 80% of them singletons. Details on this clone: Its target is not known.

V was trimmed by 4 bases and J by 4 bases, leaving 17 bases between them. The CDR3 runs 15 residues. Germline CDR1 reads SNHLY; CDR2 reads FYNNEI. The origin of this receptor is a man aged 25 to 40 in good health and CMV-seronegative. The chain carries TRBV2 and TRBJ2-7; D might be TRBD1 (7 bases). The sequencing sample was made of PBMCs. The DNA for the CDR3 is TGTGCCAGCAGTGGTGGACAGGCGGGGAGTTACGAGCAGTACTTC. Translated, it gives CASSGGQAGSYEQYF.